This section outlines one TCR beta chain sequence together with its context. This clonotype was counted only a few times. Its antigen specificity is not known. No base qualities exist here, and no much larger clone lies one base off it. Libraries were constructed by 5' RACE. Sequencer: Illumina HiSeq 2000. Template switching introduced a universal primer binding site; the final cDNA contained a unique molecular identifier, enabling accurate counting of TCR cDNA molecules. Specific primers in the conserved constant-segment region were used to synthesize first-strand cDNA for TCR alpha and beta chains. To control for contamination, every cDNA library carried two barcodes: a SMART-Mk sample barcode plus Illumina barcodes. TruSeq adapter sequences along with Illumina sample barcodes were introduced in two successive PCR steps. The TCR alpha and beta cDNA libraries were sequenced on the Illumina HiSeq platform using custom primers. Per the original workflow: Raw reads were processed with MiGEC to extract unique molecular identifiers, and MiXCR was used to determine CDR3 positions. For each individual, recombination models were inferred using an EM algorithm with the repgenHMM and IGoR tools. The analysis of shared clonotypes was done with the tcR package in R, with sharing normalized by the product of cloneset sizes. To study raw recombination free of thymic and clonal selection effects, out-of-frame nonproductive sequences were analyzed. TCRdb trimmed public reads at Q25 via fastp, called clones via MiXCR and kept in-frame beta chains. Rows matching on CDR3 protein sequence are summarized as one entry with the most common DNA and genes. V and J calls and clone size were set by TCRdb, not the authors. This sample is represented by 650,000 to 750,000 distinct CDR3 sequences; roughly 20% of them were singletons. The top ten hold around 4.5% of the sample.

The CDR3 contains 13 residues, cysteine and phenylalanine counted. The retained sequence is limited to the CDR3, 39 bases, with the frame set at the first base. The germline V gene (reference sequence) provides CDR1 DFQATT and CDR2 SNEGSKA. V lost 5 bases and J lost 1 base; the stretch between them is 11 bases long. These data are taken from a study of identical twins listed by TCRdb under 2016. Study-wide context: To test whether fetal clonotypes persist, the study used deep sequencing on TCR alpha and beta repertoires from monozygotic twins, unrelated adults of various ages, and cord blood. To rule out contamination, replicate twin experiments were performed at different times with different library preparation protocols.

General conclusions and limits of the study: Compared with coincidental sharing between unrelated individuals, out-of-frame TCR alpha sequences shared between twins showed an excess of sequences with low generation probability. Invariant T cells such as MAIT and iNKT could partly confound zero-insertion analyses, though diverse VJ usage argued against this for most clonotypes. Recombination models systematically underestimated out-of-frame TCR alpha sharing in monozygotic twins but agreed with sharing between unrelated individuals. Abundant cord blood beta clonotypes had fewer insertions, young adult naive repertoires showed a similar but weaker trend, and memory repertoires showed no such trend. Conclusions relied on cross-sectional statistical analysis, since the same donors could not be followed over many years. In beta out-of-frame sequences, excess twin sharing was weaker, because having fewer shared sequences lowered the signal-to-noise ratio.

Only healthy Caucasian donors were included. The twin cohort consisted of three pairs of female monozygotic twins, all aged roughly 18 to 29 years. Peripheral blood mononuclear cells were used as the source from which RNA for TCR libraries was isolated. This sample was also put to use in a study of T cells expressing NK-cell markers. Per that second paper: About 8 donors provided sorted CD3+CD56+NKG2C+, CD3+CD56+NKG2C- and CD3+CD56-NKG2C+ T-cell subsets, whose TCR beta-chain repertoires were profiled. Among the eight sequenced donors, only one was HCMV-seronegative, while the other seven were HCMV-seropositive. To restrict sorting to alphabetaTCR-expressing T cells, an anti-gammadeltaTCR antibody was added in several experiments. In several donors, the dominant CD3+CD56+NKG2C+ clonotypes were found to rank among the top 10 CD8+ clonotypes and to make up about 1.0-7.5% of CD8+ T cells. Those dominant clonotypes were again the most abundant among CD3+CD56-NKG2C+ cells in a few donors, at roughly 25-60.1%. Whether the expanded NKG2C-expressing T cell clones were specific for HCMV antigens remained unclear. Randomly selected healthy volunteers, three men and five women, were used as the eight sequenced donors. A commercial ELISA kit detecting HCMV-specific IgG in serum was used to determine HCMV serostatus. For five to seven donors, bulk peripheral blood T-cell repertoires were also sequenced from unsorted PBMC. MIGEC was used to demultiplex reads and group reads by UMI, and MiTCR was used to assemble and quantify clonotypes. To exclude erroneous sequences, only TCR cDNA sequences supported by at least two reads were retained. The tcR package was used for downstream repertoire analysis, with clonotypes matched between fractions based on CDR3 nucleotide sequence plus V segment. Antigen specificity was annotated against VDJdb with VDJmatch, allowing one amino acid substitution in CDR3.

The source of this sequence is a woman aged 18-29 years in good health. Source material: PBMCs. The chain couples TRBV20-1 to TRBJ2-5; 5 matching bases give a weak D call of TRBD2. The CDR3 sequence is CSARADVQETQYF. The DNA reads as follows: TGCAGTGCTCGAGCGGACGTCCAAGAGACCCAGTACTTC.